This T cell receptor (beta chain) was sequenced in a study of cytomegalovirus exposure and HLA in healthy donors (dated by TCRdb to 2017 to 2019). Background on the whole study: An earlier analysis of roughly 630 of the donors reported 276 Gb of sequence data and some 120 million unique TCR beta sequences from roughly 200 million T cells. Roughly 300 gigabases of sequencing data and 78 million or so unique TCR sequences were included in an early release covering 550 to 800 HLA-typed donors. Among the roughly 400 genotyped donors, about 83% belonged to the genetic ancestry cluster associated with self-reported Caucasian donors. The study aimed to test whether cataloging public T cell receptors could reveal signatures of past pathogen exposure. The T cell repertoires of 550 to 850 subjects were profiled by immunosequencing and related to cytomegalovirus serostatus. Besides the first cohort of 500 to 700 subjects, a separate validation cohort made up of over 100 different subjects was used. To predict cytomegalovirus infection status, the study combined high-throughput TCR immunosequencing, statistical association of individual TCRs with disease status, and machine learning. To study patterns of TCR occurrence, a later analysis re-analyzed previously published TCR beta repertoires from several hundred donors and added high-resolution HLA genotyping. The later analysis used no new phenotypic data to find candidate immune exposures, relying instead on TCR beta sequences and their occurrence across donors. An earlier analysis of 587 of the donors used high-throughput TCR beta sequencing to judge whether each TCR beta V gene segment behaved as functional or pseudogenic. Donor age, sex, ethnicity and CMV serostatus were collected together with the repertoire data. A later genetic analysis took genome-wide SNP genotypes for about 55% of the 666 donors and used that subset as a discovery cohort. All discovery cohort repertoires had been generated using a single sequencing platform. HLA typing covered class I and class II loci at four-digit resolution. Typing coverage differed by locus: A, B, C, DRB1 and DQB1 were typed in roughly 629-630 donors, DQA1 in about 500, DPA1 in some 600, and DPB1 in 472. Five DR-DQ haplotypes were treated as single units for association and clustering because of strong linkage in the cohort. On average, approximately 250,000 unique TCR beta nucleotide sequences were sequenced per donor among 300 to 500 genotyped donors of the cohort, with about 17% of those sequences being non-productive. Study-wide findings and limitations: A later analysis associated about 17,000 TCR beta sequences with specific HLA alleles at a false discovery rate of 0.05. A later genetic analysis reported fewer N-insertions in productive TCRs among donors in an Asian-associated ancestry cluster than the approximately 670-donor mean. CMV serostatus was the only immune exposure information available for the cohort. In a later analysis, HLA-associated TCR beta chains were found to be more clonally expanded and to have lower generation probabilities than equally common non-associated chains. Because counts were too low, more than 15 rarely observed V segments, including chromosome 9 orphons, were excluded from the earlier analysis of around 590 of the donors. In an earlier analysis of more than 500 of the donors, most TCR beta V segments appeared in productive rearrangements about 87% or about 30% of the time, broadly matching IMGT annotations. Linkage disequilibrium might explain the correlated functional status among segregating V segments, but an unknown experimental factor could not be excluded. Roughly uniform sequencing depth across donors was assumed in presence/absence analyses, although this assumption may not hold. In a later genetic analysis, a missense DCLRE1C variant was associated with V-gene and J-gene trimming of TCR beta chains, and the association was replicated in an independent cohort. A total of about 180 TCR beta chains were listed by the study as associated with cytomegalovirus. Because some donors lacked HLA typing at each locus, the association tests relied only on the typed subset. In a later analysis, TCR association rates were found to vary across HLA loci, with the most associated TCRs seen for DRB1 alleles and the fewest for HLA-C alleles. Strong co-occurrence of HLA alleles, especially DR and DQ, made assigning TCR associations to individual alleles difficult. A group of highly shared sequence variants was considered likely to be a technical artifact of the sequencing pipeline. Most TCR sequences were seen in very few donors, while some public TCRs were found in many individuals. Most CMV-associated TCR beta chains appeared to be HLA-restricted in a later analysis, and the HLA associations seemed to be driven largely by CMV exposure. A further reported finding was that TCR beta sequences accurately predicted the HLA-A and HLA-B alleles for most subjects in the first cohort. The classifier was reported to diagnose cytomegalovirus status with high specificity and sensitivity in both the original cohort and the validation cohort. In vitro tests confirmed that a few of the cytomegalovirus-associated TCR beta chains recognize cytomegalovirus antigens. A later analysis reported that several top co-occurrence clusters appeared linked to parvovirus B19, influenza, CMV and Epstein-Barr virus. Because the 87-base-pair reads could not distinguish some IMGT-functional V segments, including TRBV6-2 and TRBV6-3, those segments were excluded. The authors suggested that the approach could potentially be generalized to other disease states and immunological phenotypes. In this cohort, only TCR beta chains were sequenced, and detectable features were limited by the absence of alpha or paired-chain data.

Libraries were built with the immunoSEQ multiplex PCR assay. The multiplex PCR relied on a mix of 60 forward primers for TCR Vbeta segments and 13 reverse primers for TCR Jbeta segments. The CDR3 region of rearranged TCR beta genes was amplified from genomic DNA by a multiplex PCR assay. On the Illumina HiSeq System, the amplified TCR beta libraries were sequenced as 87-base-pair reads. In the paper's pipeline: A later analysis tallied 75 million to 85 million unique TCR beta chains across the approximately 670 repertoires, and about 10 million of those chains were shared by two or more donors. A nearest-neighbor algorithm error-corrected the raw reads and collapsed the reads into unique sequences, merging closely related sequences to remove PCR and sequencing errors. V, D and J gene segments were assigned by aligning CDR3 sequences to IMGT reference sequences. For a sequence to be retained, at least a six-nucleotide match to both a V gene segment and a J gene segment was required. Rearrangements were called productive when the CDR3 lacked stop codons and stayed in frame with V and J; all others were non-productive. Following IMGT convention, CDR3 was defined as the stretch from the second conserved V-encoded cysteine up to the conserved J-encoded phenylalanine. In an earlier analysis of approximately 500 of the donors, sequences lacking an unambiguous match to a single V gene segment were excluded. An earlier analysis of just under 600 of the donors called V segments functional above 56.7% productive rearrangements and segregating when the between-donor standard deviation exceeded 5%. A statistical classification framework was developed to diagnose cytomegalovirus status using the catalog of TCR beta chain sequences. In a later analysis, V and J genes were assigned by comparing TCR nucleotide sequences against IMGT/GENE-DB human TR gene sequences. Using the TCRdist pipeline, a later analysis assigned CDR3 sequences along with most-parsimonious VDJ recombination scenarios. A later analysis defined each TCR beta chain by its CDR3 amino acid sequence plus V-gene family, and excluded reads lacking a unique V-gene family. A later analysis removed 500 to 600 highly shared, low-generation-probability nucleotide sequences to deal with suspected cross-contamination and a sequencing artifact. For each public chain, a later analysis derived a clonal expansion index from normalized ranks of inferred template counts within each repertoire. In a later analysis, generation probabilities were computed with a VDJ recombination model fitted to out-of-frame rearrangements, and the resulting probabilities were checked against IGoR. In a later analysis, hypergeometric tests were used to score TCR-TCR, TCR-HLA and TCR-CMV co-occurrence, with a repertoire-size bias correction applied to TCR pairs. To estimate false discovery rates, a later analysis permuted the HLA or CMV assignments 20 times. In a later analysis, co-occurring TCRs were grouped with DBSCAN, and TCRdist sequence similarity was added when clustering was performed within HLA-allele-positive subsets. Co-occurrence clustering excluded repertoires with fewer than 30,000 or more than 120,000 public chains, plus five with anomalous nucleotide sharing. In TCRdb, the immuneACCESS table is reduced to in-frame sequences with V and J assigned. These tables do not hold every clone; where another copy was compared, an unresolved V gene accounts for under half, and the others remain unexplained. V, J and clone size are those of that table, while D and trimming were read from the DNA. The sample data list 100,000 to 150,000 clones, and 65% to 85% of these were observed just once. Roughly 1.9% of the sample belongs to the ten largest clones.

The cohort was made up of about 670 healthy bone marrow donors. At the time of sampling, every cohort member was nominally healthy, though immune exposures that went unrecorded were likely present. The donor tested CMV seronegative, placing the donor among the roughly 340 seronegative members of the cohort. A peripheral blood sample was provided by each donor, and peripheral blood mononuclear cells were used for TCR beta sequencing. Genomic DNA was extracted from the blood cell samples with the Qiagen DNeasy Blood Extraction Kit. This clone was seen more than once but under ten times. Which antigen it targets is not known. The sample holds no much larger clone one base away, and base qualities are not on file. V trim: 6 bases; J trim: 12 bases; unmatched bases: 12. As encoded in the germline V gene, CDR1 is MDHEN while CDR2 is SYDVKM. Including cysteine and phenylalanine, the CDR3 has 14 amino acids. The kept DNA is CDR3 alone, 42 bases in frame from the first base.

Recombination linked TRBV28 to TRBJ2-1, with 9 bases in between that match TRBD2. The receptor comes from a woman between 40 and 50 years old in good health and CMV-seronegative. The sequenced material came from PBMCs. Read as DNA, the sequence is TGTGCCAGCAGGGCGAGACTAGCGGTGCTTAGGCAGTTCTTC. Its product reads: CASRARLAVLRQFF.